The 25 T cell receptor beta chains given below trace back to one sample, sequenced in a study of blood T cells in healthy people across ages. Primed by a sample-barcoded 5' primer and a J-beta primer mix, a second PCR proceeded for about 7 to 11 cycles. TCRdb reprocessed the 5' RACE reads via MiXCR and lists one record per CDR3 protein. The sample has 850,000 to 1,100,000 distinct CDR3 sequences, around two fifths seen once. Sample: blood. These receptors were collected from a young man in good health.

The gene calls are TRBV7-3 and TRBJ2-2; 8 bases agree with TRBD1. The CDR3 length is 16 residues. CDR1 SGHTA and CDR2 FQGTGA come from the germline V gene. V shed 2 bases, J shed 3 bases, and the junction held 5 bases outside the gene matches. Here the CDR3 reads CASSLAQGVHTGELFF. CDR3 bases: TGTGCCAGCAGCTTAGCACAGGGGGTTCACACCGGGGAGCTGTTTTTT.

This clonotype was counted only a few times. CDR3 region: CASRGGQGTEAFF. Here the CDR3 DNA reads TGCGCCAGCCGAGGGGGACAGGGCACTGAAGCTTTCTTT. The J gene is TRBJ1-1, the V gene TRBV5-1, with 9 bases lining up with TRBD1. Looked up from germline, CDR1 is SGHRS and CDR2 is YFSETQ. The CDR3 is 13 amino acids. J lost 4 bases, V lost 7 bases, and 5 bases had no gene match.

The table lists this clonotype with a few counts. The V and J genes are TRBV27 and TRBJ2-4, with a tentative D call TRBD2 (7 bases). The V end was cut by 5 bases, the J end by 2 bases, with 13 bases between. From germline, CDR1 is MNHEY and CDR2 SMNVEV (reference sequence). The CDR3 contains 15 residues. CDR3 sequence: CASSPIGGPKNIQYF. The CDR3 nucleotides read TGTGCCAGCAGTCCCATCGGGGGGCCCAAAAACATTCAGTACTTC.

V gene TRBV4-1 combines with J gene TRBJ2-7, with D possibly matching TRBD1 (5 bases). CDR3 size: 14 residues. The V gene lost 5 bases and the J gene lost 1 base, with 12 bases spanning the gap. From germline, CDR1 is MGHRA and CDR2 YSYEKL. The CDR3 loop reads CASSWTTQSYEQYF. For the CDR3, the DNA is TGCGCCAGCAGCTGGACAACCCAATCCTACGAGCAGTACTTC.

This clonotype was counted a few times. J is TRBJ1-5 and V is TRBV5-1; no clear D gene. Germline V lookup: CDR1 SGHRS, CDR2 YFSETQ. This CDR3 spans 14 amino acids. V shed 2 bases and J shed 5 bases, with 11 bases lying between them. The CDR3 loop is CASSFGNGYQPQHF. CDR3 nucleotide sequence: TGCGCCAGCAGCTTTGGTAATGGGTATCAGCCCCAGCATTTT.

This clonotype was picked up a small number of times. The rearrangement links TRBV5-1 to TRBJ2-1, with no clear D. Per the germline V gene, CDR1 is SGHRS and CDR2 is YFSETQ. V shed 3 bases and J shed 0 bases, with 10 bases lying between them. The CDR3 spans 15 residues. Written as DNA, the CDR3 is TGCGCCAGCAGCTCGACCGTAAGCTCCTACAATGAGCAGTTCTTC. Translated, it gives CASSSTVSSYNEQFF. The variable domain in full, completed from reference TRBV5-1 and TRBJ2-1, reads KAGVTQTPRYLIKTRGQQVTLSCSPISGHRSVSWYQQTPGQGLQFLFEYFSETQRNKGNFPGRFSGRQFSNSRSEMNVSTLELGDSALYLCASSSTVSSYNEQFFGPGTRLTVL.

This clonotype has just a few counts. The V call is TRBV7-2, the J call TRBJ1-6; 7 bases agree with TRBD1. V shed 3 bases and J 8 bases; nucleotides not matched to a gene: 4. Germline values: CDR1 SGHTA, CDR2 FQGNSA. This CDR3 spans 14 amino acids. CDR3 DNA: TGTGCCAGCAGCTTGGGGGACAGATATTCACCCCTCCACTTT. This sequence encodes CASSLGDRYSPLHF.

The rearrangement links TRBV27 to TRBJ2-1, with D perhaps TRBD2 (7 bases). CDR1 is MNHEY, CDR2 SMNVEV, per germline (reference sequence). V was pared by 8 bases and J by 6 bases, with 23 bases between. The CDR3 totals 16 residues. CDR3 sequence (DNA): TGTGCCAGCCGCCCGTCTCGGGGGGCTCGGTTCAATGAGCAGTTCTTC. It translates to CASRPSRGARFNEQFF.

The chain is built from TRBV27 and TRBJ2-5, with 7 bases that match TRBD1. J was trimmed by 11 bases and V by 5 bases; bases with no gene match: 17. The CDR3 consists of 15 residues. Germline loops: CDR1 MNHEY, CDR2 SMNVEV (reference sequence). The CDR3 DNA follows: TGTGCCAGCAGTGAATCACCGGGACAGCTGAATGAGCAGTACTTC. This codes for CASSESPGQLNEQYF.

In its sample, this clonotype was seen a few times. The chain combines TRBV6-5 with TRBJ1-2; D gene unclear. The CDR3 is made up of 14 amino acids. From germline, CDR1 is MNHEY and CDR2 SVGAGI. The V end was cut by 3 bases, the J end by 4 bases, with 12 bases between. The CDR3 region has the DNA TGTGCCAGCAGTTATTCGAGCCGCGGCTATGGCTACACCTTC. Translated: CASSYSSRGYGYTF.

This sequence joins TRBV5-1 and TRBJ2-1, with D perhaps matching TRBD1 (6 bases). The DNA end favors TRBJ2-7, so the J call may be wrong. There are 14 residues in the CDR3. Germline V gene sequence: CDR1 SGHRS, CDR2 YFSETQ. The CDR3 is CASSTRQAYNEQYF. The DNA for the CDR3 is TGCGCCAGCAGCACAAGACAGGCCTACAATGAGCAGTACTTC.

This chain joins TRBV21-1 and TRBJ1-1; TRBD1 was called by the table and not checked on the DNA. TRBV21-1 is designated a pseudogene. This CDR3 is 16 amino acids long. CDR3 coding DNA: TGTGCCAGCAGCAAAGCTAGGGAAGGGGGATGTACTGAAGCTTTCTTT. This codes for CASSKAREGGCTEAFF.

This clonotype turned up a few times. This chain joins TRBV7-9 and TRBJ1-2; a weak D match, TRBD1 (5 bases). The CDR3 totals 13 residues. The V gene lost 5 bases and the J gene lost 5 bases, with 12 bases spanning the gap. Germline assignment: CDR1 SEHNR and CDR2 FQNEAQ (reference sequence). In DNA, the CDR3 is TGTGCCAGCAGCCGGGGCGAGTGGTATGGCTACACCTTC. This encodes CASSRGEWYGYTF.

The CDR3 sequence: CSAIRPGQVNYGYTF. DNA for the CDR3: TGCAGTGCTATCCGACCGGGACAGGTTAACTATGGCTACACCTTC. The chain employs TRBV20-1 and TRBJ1-2; 8 bases agree with TRBD1. Losses at the gene ends were 4 bases for V and 1 base for J; bases not matched to a gene: 8. The germline V gene encodes CDR1 DFQATT and CDR2 SNEGSKA (reference sequence). The CDR3 extends over 15 amino acids.

This clonotype was detected only a few times. The rearrangement links TRBV2 to TRBJ2-5; 8 bases fit TRBD2. The J call is doubtful: the DNA matches TRBJ2-7 better. CDR1 is SNHLY, CDR2 FYNNEI, per germline. The CDR3 is made up of 15 amino acids. The CDR3 spells CASSEVSGELSEQYF. The CDR3 DNA reads as TGTGCCAGCAGTGAGGTTAGCGGGGAGTTATCCGAGCAGTACTTC.

This clonotype was picked up a small number of times. The V call is TRBV27, the J call TRBJ1-1, with D tentatively TRBD1 (6 bases). V was trimmed by 3 bases and J by 2 bases, leaving 13 bases between them. CDR1 is MNHEY and CDR2 is SMNVEV in the germline V gene (reference sequence). The CDR3 is made up of 15 amino acids. The CDR3 DNA follows: TGTGCCAGCAGTTTCGCCGGGACAACTAACACTGAAGCTTTCTTT. It is translated as CASSFAGTTNTEAFF.

V gene TRBV4-3 combines with J gene TRBJ1-4; TRBD1 is a possible D gene (5 bases). Germline lookup yields CDR1 LGHNA and CDR2 YSLEER. The V end was cut by 2 bases, the J end by 4 bases, with 14 bases between. This CDR3 is built from 16 residues. CDR3 nucleotides: TGCGCCAGCAGCCAAAGGTTGGGGGGATATAATGAAAAACTGTTTTTT. Translating gives CASSQRLGGYNEKLFF.

This clonotype has just a few counts. This sequence joins TRBV20-1 and TRBJ1-2; D may be TRBD1 (5 bases). The length of the CDR3 is 16 residues. V lost 0 bases and J 4 bases, leaving 18 bases between the germline ends. Germline V gives CDR1 DFQATT, CDR2 SNEGSKA (reference sequence). This chain's CDR3 is CSARDTLKGPGYGYTF. For the CDR3, the DNA is TGCAGTGCTAGAGATACACTAAAGGGGCCCGGCTATGGCTACACCTTC.

This clonotype turned up a few times. The V call is TRBV4-2, the J call TRBJ2-3; D is uncertain. CDR1 is LGHNA and CDR2 is YNFKEQ in the germline V gene. The ends were cut back, 2 bases at V and 4 bases at J, with 7 bases in the middle. CDR3 size: 13 residues. CDR3: CASSQSVADTQYF. DNA of the CDR3: TGTGCCAGCAGCCAATCCGTAGCAGATACGCAGTATTTT.

The V call is TRBV13, the J call TRBJ2-3; the D gene is possibly TRBD2 (5 bases). CDR1 is PRHDT, CDR2 FYEKMQ, per germline (reference sequence). V lost 1 base, J lost 2 bases, and 10 bases lay in between. CDR3 length: 15 amino acids. The CDR3 nucleotides are TGTGCCAGCAGCTTAGAAGCGGTGGACACAGATACGCAGTATTTT. This codes for CASSLEAVDTDTQYF.

In its sample, this clonotype is medium-sized. The rearrangement links TRBV4-3 to TRBJ2-3; D is unclear. The CDR3 has 17 residues. V shed 0 bases and J shed 2 bases, with 15 bases lying between them. Per the germline V gene, CDR1 is LGHNA and CDR2 is YSLEER. The DNA of the CDR3 is TGCGCCAGCAGCCAAGATCCCAAGCAGGTATACACAGATACGCAGTATTTT. This sequence encodes CASSQDPKQVYTDTQYF.

This chain uses TRBV20-1 with TRBJ1-4, with no clear D. The V end lost 6 bases, the J end lost 5 bases, and 10 bases lay between the germline ends. Germline CDR1 is DFQATT and CDR2 is SNEGSKA (reference sequence). The CDR3 sequence is 12 residues long. CDR3 bases: TGCAGTGCCTCCAGTAAAAATGAAAAACTGTTTTTT. Translation: CSASSKNEKLFF.

The chain joins TRBV11-2 to TRBJ2-1; 9 nucleotides agree with TRBD1. Losses at the gene ends were 1 base for V and 1 base for J; bases not matched to a gene: 2. This CDR3 comprises 16 residues. In germline, CDR1 is SGHAT, CDR2 FQNNGV. DNA of the CDR3: TGTGCCAGCAGCTTAGGGGGACAGGGTTCCTACAATGAGCAGTTCTTC. Its translation: CASSLGGQGSYNEQFF.

This clonotype turned up a few times. The gene calls are TRBV5-1 and TRBJ2-3; tentatively, D is TRBD2 (6 bases). The V end lost 0 bases, the J end lost 8 bases, and 16 bases lay between the germline ends. The CDR3 has 15 amino acids. Germline-derived CDR1 and CDR2 are SGHRS and YFSETQ. DNA of the CDR3: TGCGCCAGCAGCTTGGCCGGGACTCTATCTGGTACGCAGTATTTT. Protein: CASSLAGTLSGTQYF. The whole variable domain, remainder taken from reference TRBV5-1 and TRBJ2-3, is KAGVTQTPRYLIKTRGQQVTLSCSPISGHRSVSWYQQTPGQGLQFLFEYFSETQRNKGNFPGRFSGRQFSNSRSEMNVSTLELGDSALYLCASSLAGTLSGTQYFGPGTRLTVL.

V gene TRBV9 combines with J gene TRBJ2-7, with 8 bases matching TRBD1. V was pared by 7 bases and J by 5 bases, with 5 bases of the junction left unmatched. This CDR3 comprises 12 residues. Germline values: CDR1 SGDLS, CDR2 YYNGEE. The CDR3 bases are TGTGCCAGCGGGGCAGGGGGCAACGAGCAGTACTTC. Its protein is CASGAGGNEQYF. The variable domain in full, with the rest retrieved from reference TRBV9 and TRBJ2-7, is DSGVTQTPKHLITATGQRVTLRCSPRSGDLSVYWYQQSLDQGLQFLIQYYNGEERAKGNILERFSAQQFPDLHSELNLSSLELGDSALYFCASGAGGNEQYFGPGTRLTVT.